Presented here are 18 T cell receptor beta chains from one specimen sequenced in a study of control samples from healthy donors and cancer patients. The repertoire was sequenced with immunoSEQ multiplex PCR; TCRdb's copy has only in-frame clones and lacks some. Among 100,000 to 120,000 clones listed, 85% to 90% were seen once. Sequencing was carried out using PBMCs. The receptors were gathered from a woman aged 55-69 years with lung cancer.

This chain joins TRBV13 and TRBJ2-7; 8 bases map to TRBD1. Per the germline V gene, CDR1 is PRHDT and CDR2 is FYEKMQ (reference sequence). Germline trimming cut 6 bases from V and 8 bases from J; bases unmatched to any gene: 12. The CDR3 spans 14 residues. In DNA, the CDR3 is TGTGCCAGCAGTCCAGGACAGGGTCCCCGGCAGCAGTACTTC. Its translation: CASSPGQGPRQQYF.

The rearrangement uses TRBV4-3 and TRBJ1-1; 9 bases align to TRBD1. J gave up 0 bases and V 5 bases, and 7 bases lay outside the gene matches. The germline CDR1 and CDR2 sequences are LGHNA and YSLEER. The CDR3 extends over 16 amino acids. CDR3 nucleotides: TGCGCCAGCAGCTCTGACAGGGGGATAATGAACACTGAAGCTTTCTTT. Translating it yields CASSSDRGIMNTEAFF.

J is TRBJ1-2 and V is TRBV29-1, with D maybe TRBD1 (5 bases). V lost 3 bases and J lost 8, with 10 bases in between. Germline assignment: CDR1 SQVTM and CDR2 ANQGSEA. This CDR3 spans 11 amino acids. The CDR3 loop is CSVDQGIGYTF. For the CDR3, the DNA is TGCAGCGTTGACCAGGGCATCGGCTACACCTTC.

Only a few counts were recorded for this clone. The chain has TRBV7-9 and TRBJ2-7, with D perhaps TRBD1 (6 bases). Germline CDR1 and CDR2: SEHNR and FQNEAQ (reference sequence). The CDR3 is 14 amino acids. V was shortened by 6 bases and J by 6 bases, with 18 bases between the two germline ends. The CDR3 DNA follows: TGTGCCAGCAGGCTACAGGGAAATTCGGGCGAGCAGTACTTC. Encoded protein: CASRLQGNSGEQYF.

Regarding this clone: At the DNA level, this CDR3 is encoded by other sequences in the same sample as well. This chain connects TRBV19 to TRBJ1-5, with D uncertain. The CDR3 is made up of 12 amino acids. The ends were cut back, 3 bases at V and 4 bases at J, with 4 bases in the middle. In germline, CDR1 is LNHDA, CDR2 SQIVND (reference sequence). The CDR3 DNA is TGTGCCAGTAGTATTTTGAATCAGCCCCAGCATTTT. Residues: CASSILNQPQHF.

The V call is TRBV6-6, the J call TRBJ1-5, with 12 bases that match TRBD1. This CDR3 has 15 amino acids. The ends lost 6 bases at V and 6 bases at J; junction bases unmatched: 6. CDR1 MNHNY and CDR2 SVGAGI come from the germline V gene (reference sequence). The CDR3 DNA follows: TGTGCCAGCAGCCCGGGACAGGGGGCTTCTCAGCCCCAGCATTTT. Translated, it gives CASSPGQGASQPQHF.

The chain links TRBV3-1 (or the pseudogene TRBV3-2) to TRBJ1-2, with 9 nucleotides matching TRBD1. V lost 3 bases, J lost 8 bases, and 7 bases stayed unmatched. CDR1 and CDR2 (germline): LGHDT, YNNKEL (reference sequence). This CDR3 has 14 amino acids. The DNA for the CDR3 is TGTGCCAGCAGCCATTTGGGACAGGGTGGGGGCTACACCTTC. This codes for CASSHLGQGGGYTF.

This rearrangement joins TRBV18 to TRBJ2-7; the D is unclear. The germline V gene encodes CDR1 KGHSH and CDR2 LQKENI. The V gene lost 2 bases and the J gene lost 2 bases, with 16 bases spanning the gap. The CDR3 has 16 amino acids. CDR3: CASSPGFNQATYEQYF. The CDR3 DNA reads as TGTGCCAGCTCACCAGGTTTCAACCAGGCAACCTACGAGCAGTACTTC. The variable domain in full, completed from reference TRBV18 and TRBJ2-7, reads NAGVMQNPRHLVRRRGQEARLRCSPMKGHSHVYWYRQLPEEGLKFMVYLQKENIIDESGMPKERFSAEFPKEGPSILRIQQVVRGDSAAYFCASSPGFNQATYEQYFGPGTRLTVT.

This clone turned up a few times. The J gene is TRBJ2-1, the V gene TRBV9; D is undetermined. CDR1 SGDLS and CDR2 YYNGEE come from the germline V gene. V was pared by 0 bases and J by 5 bases, with 9 bases between. The CDR3 consists of 14 residues. CDR3 nucleotide sequence: TGTGCCAGCAGCGTAGGAGACCATGACAATGAGCAGTTCTTC. It yields the protein CASSVGDHDNEQFF. The variable domain in full, completed from reference TRBV9 and TRBJ2-1, reads DSGVTQTPKHLITATGQRVTLRCSPRSGDLSVYWYQQSLDQGLQFLIQYYNGEERAKGNILERFSAQQFPDLHSELNLSSLELGDSALYFCASSVGDHDNEQFFGPGTRLTVL.

This sequence joins TRBV19 and TRBJ2-2; TRBD1 is a possible D gene (5 bases). Between the trimmed V and J ends, which lost 1 base and 5 bases, there was a span of 8 bases. The V gene's germline CDR1 is LNHDA and CDR2 SQIVND (reference sequence). The CDR3 spans 14 residues. The CDR3 DNA reads as TGTGCCAGTAGTATAGGGCAGGGAACCGGGGAGCTGTTTTTT. It yields the protein CASSIGQGTGELFF.

The chain joins TRBV7-3 to TRBJ2-1; 11 bases fit TRBD2. CDR1 SGHTA and CDR2 FQGTGA come from the germline V gene. This CDR3 spans 14 amino acids. Losses at the gene ends were 6 bases for V and 9 bases for J; bases not matched to a gene: 7. CDR3 loop: CASRSVAGGGEQFF. The DNA of the CDR3 is TGTGCCAGCAGATCTGTAGCGGGAGGGGGTGAGCAGTTCTTC.

This clone was seen once. CDR3 sequence reads: CASSPSSNQPQHF. For the CDR3, the DNA is TGCGCCAGCAGTCCCTCTAGCAATCAGCCCCAGCATTTT. The V call is TRBV23-1, the J call TRBJ1-5; the D is unclear. TRBV23-1 is treated as an ORF (open reading frame) with a function not yet certain. V was cut by 4 bases and J by 0 bases, with 4 bases left in between. CDR3 length: 13 residues.

The chain couples TRBV6-1 to TRBJ1-2, with 9 nucleotides matching TRBD1. The CDR3 extends over 15 amino acids. Germline CDR1 and CDR2: MNHNS and SASEGT. V shed 0 bases, J shed 4 bases, and the junction held 3 bases outside the gene matches. The CDR3 is CASSEAQGAAYGYTF. In DNA, the CDR3 is TGTGCCAGCAGTGAAGCACAGGGGGCAGCCTATGGCTACACCTTC.

This clone turned up a few times. The J gene is TRBJ2-2, the V gene TRBV18, with D possibly TRBD1 on 6 matching bases. Deletions cut 2 bases from V and 2 bases from J, with 6 bases between. The CDR3 extends over 14 amino acids. Germline lookup yields CDR1 KGHSH and CDR2 LQKENI. The CDR3 DNA follows: TGTGCCAGCTCACCAGGGGGCAACACCGGGGAGCTGTTTTTT. Its protein product is CASSPGGNTGELFF.

Notes on this clone: With a much larger clone just one base away, this may be a read error. The chain carries TRBV27 and TRBJ1-1, with unresolved D. There are 12 residues in the CDR3. CDR1 is MNHEY and CDR2 is SMNVEV in the germline V gene (reference sequence). V shed 4 bases and J shed 0 bases, with 3 bases lying between them. This CDR3 reads CASSSVNTEAFF. Here the CDR3 DNA reads TGTGCCAGCAGTTCAGTGAACACTGAAGCTTTCTTT.

The rearrangement joins TRBV19 to TRBJ1-5; D is possibly TRBD1 (5 bases). V was pared by 1 base and J by 5 bases, with 9 bases between. The CDR3 is made up of 14 amino acids. The germline V gene has CDR1 LNHDA and CDR2 SQIVND (reference sequence). Here the CDR3 reads CASSIGGGDQPQHF. CDR3 DNA sequence: TGTGCCAGTAGTATAGGGGGCGGAGATCAGCCCCAGCATTTT. Complete variable domain (other parts from reference TRBV19 and TRBJ1-5): DGGITQSPKYLFRKEGQNVTLSCEQNLNHDAMYWYRQDPGQGLRLIYYSQIVNDFQKGDIAEGYSVSREKKESFPLTVTSAQKNPTAFYLCASSIGGGDQPQHFGDGTRLSIL.

This chain uses TRBV4-3 with TRBJ1-2; D is perhaps TRBD1 (5 bases). The V and J ends lost 0 bases and 5 bases respectively, with 25 bases between them. The length of the CDR3 is 19 residues. Germline CDR1 LGHNA, CDR2 YSLEER. CDR3 sequence (DNA): TGCGCCAGCAGCCAAGATGTTTCACTCGGCAGCCAGGGAGGGTATGGCTACACCTTC. This sequence encodes CASSQDVSLGSQGGYGYTF.

This chain connects TRBV6-5 to TRBJ1-1; possibly TRBD1 for D (6 bases). The germline V gene encodes CDR1 MNHEY and CDR2 SVGAGI. CDR3 size: 12 residues. V lost 7 bases and J 7 bases, leaving 13 bases between the germline ends. The CDR3 region is CASNQRRGEAFF. In nucleotides, the CDR3 is TGTGCCAGCAACCAACGCAGGGGTGAAGCTTTCTTT.